The present T cell receptor (beta chain) was sequenced within a study of cytomegalovirus exposure and HLA in healthy donors. Germline assignment: CDR1 SGHNT and CDR2 YENEEA. The CDR3 spans 13 residues. Trimming stripped 8 bases from V and 4 bases from J, with 14 bases between. The primer mix had 60 Vbeta and 13 Jbeta primers. Sequencing used immunoSEQ multiplex PCR; TCRdb keeps in-frame clones, though not all of them. The sample yields approximately 150,000 clones, approximately 81% seen once. As for the donors, each was a healthy bone marrow donor. This TCR was recovered from a man aged 25 to 40 in good health and CMV-seropositive. The sample comprised PBMCs. The chain employs TRBV11-3 and TRBJ1-1, with D perhaps TRBD1 (5 bases). CDR3 bases: TGTGCCAGCTCGGCCGACAGAACCACTGAAGCTTTCTTT. Amino acid sequence: CASSADRTTEAFF.